The following is a T cell receptor (beta chain) sequence with its context. The data were obtained in a study of blood T cell repertoires in COVID-19. This table comes from immunoSEQ multiplex PCR, and its TCRdb copy is limited to in-frame clones, with some not included. Here the sample spans 450,000 to 600,000 clones, roughly 87% being singletons. Looked up from germline, CDR1 is MDHEN and CDR2 is SYDVKM. V was cut by 5 bases and J by 5 bases, with 6 bases left in between. The CDR3 runs to 11 residues. This chain connects TRBV28 to TRBJ2-5; D remains ambiguous. The receptor comes from a woman in her late teens or twenties who had recovered from COVID-19. Sequencing was carried out using PBMCs or T cells enriched from blood (not recorded which). The CDR3 region has the DNA TGTGCCAGCAGTAAGAGGGAGACCCAGTACTTC. Encoded protein: CASSKRETQYF. Combining the CDR3 with reference TRBV28 and TRBJ2-5 gives the whole variable domain DVKVTQSSRYLVKRTGEKVFLECVQDMDHENMFWYRQDPGLGLRLIYFSYDVKMKEKGDIPEGYSVSREKKERFSLILESASTNQTSMYLCASSKRETQYFGPGTRLLVL.